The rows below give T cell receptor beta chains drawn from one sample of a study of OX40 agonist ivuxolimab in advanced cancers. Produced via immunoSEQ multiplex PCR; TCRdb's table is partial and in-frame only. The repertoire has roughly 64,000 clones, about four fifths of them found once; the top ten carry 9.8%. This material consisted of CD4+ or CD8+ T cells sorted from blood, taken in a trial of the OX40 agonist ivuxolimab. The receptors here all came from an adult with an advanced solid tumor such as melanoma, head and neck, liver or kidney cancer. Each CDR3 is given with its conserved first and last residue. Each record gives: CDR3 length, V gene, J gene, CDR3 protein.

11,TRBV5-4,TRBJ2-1,CASSGNNEQFF
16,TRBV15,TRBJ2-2,CATSKGGTGRPGELFF
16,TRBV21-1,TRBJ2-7,CASSKVKREFSYEQYF
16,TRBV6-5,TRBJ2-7,CASSYSVRVGRYEQYF
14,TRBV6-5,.,CASSYKGLAYEQYF
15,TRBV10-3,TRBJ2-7,CAISESGQGSYEQYF
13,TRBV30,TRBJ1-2,CAWTNHSGGGYTF
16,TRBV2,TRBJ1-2,CASSEGVAVLRSGYTF
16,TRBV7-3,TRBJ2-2,CASSSHSGRATGELFF
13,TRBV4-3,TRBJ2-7,CASSLGQGREQYF
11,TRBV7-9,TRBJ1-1,CASSLVTEAFF
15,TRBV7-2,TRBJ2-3,CASSKTSGMTDTQYF
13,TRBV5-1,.,CASSLEASYEQYF
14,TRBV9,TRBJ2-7,CASSVGPPGGEQYF
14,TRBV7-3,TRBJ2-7,CASSLTAGPHEQYF
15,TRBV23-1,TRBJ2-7,CASSQWRRDWDEQYF
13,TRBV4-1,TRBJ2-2,CASSPGYTGELFF